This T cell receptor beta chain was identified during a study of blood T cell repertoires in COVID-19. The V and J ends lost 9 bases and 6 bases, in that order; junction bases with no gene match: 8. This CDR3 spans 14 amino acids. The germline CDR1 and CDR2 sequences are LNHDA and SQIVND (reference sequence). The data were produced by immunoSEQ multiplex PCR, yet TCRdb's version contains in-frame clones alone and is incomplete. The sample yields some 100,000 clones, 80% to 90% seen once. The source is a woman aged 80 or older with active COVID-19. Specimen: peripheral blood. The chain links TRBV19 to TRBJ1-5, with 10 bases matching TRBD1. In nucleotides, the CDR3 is TGTGCCAGCTCCTGGGACAGGGGAGGTCAGCCCCAGCATTTT. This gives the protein CASSWDRGGQPQHF.